The clone carrying this T cell receptor beta chain showed up just a few times. The sample belongs to a study of T-cell memory formation after mild COVID-19. The CDR3 consists of 16 residues. The trim removed 5 bases at V and 1 base at J, leaving 5 bases unmatched. In TCRdb, the 5' RACE reads were re-called with MiXCR into one record per CDR3 protein. The sample contains about 140,000 distinct CDR3 sequences, 11% to 15% of which appear only once. Source material: PBMCs or a T cell subset sorted from them (not recorded which). The receptor was derived from an adult woman who had mild COVID-19 (a few samples of this study predate the infection). Cell type and time point are not known. The rearrangement links TRBV12-3 or TRBV12-4 to TRBJ2-3; 11 nucleotides match TRBD1. The CDR3, as DNA: TGTGCCAGCAGTATGGGACAGGGGGTCGGCACAGATACGCAGTATTTT. Encoded protein: CASSMGQGVGTDTQYF.